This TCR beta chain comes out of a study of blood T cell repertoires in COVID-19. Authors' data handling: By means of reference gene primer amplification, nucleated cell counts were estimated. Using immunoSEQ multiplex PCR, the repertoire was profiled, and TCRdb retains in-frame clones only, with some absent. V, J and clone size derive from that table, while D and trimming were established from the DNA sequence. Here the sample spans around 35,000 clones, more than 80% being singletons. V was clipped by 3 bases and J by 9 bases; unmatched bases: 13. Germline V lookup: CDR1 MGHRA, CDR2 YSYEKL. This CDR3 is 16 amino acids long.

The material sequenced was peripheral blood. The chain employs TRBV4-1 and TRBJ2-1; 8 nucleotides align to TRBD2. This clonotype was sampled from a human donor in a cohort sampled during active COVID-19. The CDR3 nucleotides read TGCGCCAGCAGCCACCGCGGGAGTCCGGGGGGGGGTGAGCAGTTCTTC. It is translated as CASSHRGSPGGGEQFF.